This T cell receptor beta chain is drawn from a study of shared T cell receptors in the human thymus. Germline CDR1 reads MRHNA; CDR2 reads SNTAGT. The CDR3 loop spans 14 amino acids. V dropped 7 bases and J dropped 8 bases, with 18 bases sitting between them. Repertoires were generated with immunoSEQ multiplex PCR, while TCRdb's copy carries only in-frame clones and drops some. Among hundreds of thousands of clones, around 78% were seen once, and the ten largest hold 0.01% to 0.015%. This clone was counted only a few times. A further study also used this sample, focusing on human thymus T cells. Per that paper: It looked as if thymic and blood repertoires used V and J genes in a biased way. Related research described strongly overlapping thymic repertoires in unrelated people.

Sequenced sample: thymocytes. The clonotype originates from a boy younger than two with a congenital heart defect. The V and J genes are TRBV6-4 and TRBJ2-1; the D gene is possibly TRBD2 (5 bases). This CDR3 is CASNGGPGVDEQFF. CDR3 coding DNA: TGTGCCAGCAACGGCGGGCCCGGGGTGGATGAGCAGTTCTTC.